Below are 21 T cell receptor beta chains sequenced from a single sample in a study of control samples from healthy donors and cancer patients. Generated by immunoSEQ multiplex PCR, the TCRdb table keeps only in-frame clones and is missing some. Here the sample spans approximately 83,000 clones, approximately 95% being singletons. What was sequenced was blood. These receptors came from a woman in her 30s in good health.

This clone was observed a handful of times. The chain employs TRBV20-1 and TRBJ2-5; 8 nucleotides match TRBD2. Germline CDR1 and CDR2: DFQATT and SNEGSKA (reference sequence). The CDR3 is 15 amino acids. V shed 3 bases, J shed 0 bases, and the junction held 6 bases outside the gene matches. The CDR3 sequence: CSASPSGGYQETQYF. CDR3 coding DNA: TGCAGTGCTAGTCCCAGCGGGGGCTACCAAGAGACCCAGTACTTC.

The CDR3 nucleotides read TGTGCCAGTAGTCTCCCGGCGACGGTCAATGAAAAACTGTTTTTT. It translates to CASSLPATVNEKLFF. The rearrangement uses TRBV19 and TRBJ1-4; unclear D gene. Trimming removed 5 bases from V and 5 bases from J, with 15 bases in between. The germline V gene has CDR1 LNHDA and CDR2 SQIVND (reference sequence). This CDR3 spans 15 amino acids. Drawing the rest from reference TRBV19 and TRBJ1-4, the complete variable domain is DGGITQSPKYLFRKEGQNVTLSCEQNLNHDAMYWYRQDPGQGLRLIYYSQIVNDFQKGDIAEGYSVSREKKESFPLTVTSAQKNPTAFYLCASSLPATVNEKLFFGSGTQLSVL.

The J gene is TRBJ2-3, the V gene TRBV6-4, with TRBD1 matching over 9 bases. Germline V gene lookup returns CDR1 MRHNA and CDR2 SNTAGT. V trimming: 3 bases; J trimming: 6 bases; junction bases outside the gene matches: 4. This CDR3 is 14 amino acids long. The CDR3 DNA follows: TGTGCCAGCAGTGAGGGGACAGGGTCCGATACGCAGTATTTT. This sequence encodes CASSEGTGSDTQYF.

The chain couples TRBV4-1 to TRBJ2-2, with D perhaps matching TRBD1 (5 bases). The CDR3 sequence is 14 residues long. In germline, CDR1 is MGHRA, CDR2 YSYEKL. Trimming took off 8 bases at V and 1 base at J, with 11 bases between the two ends. The CDR3 DNA sequence: TGCGCCAGCGGTCGACAGATGAACACCGGGGAGCTGTTTTTT. Translating gives CASGRQMNTGELFF.

This chain joins TRBV29-1 and TRBJ1-5; tentatively, D is TRBD1 (6 bases). This CDR3 region has 13 residues. The germline V gene encodes CDR1 SQVTM and CDR2 ANQGSEA. V lost 2 bases, J lost 6 bases, and 11 bases lay in between. CDR3 DNA: TGCAGCGTTGAAACAGGGATGGGTCAGCCCCAGCATTTT. Encoded protein: CSVETGMGQPQHF.

The gene calls are TRBV5-1 and TRBJ1-1; D might be TRBD1 (6 bases). V dropped 0 bases and J dropped 6 bases, with 24 bases sitting between them. The CDR3 is 18 residues long. Germline CDR1 is SGHRS and CDR2 is YFSETQ. Here the CDR3 DNA reads TGCGCCAGCAGCTTGGGGACTGCTTGGGGGCCAAATAACGCTGAAGCTTTCTTT. Translation gives CASSLGTAWGPNNAEAFF. The variable domain in full, completed from reference TRBV5-1 and TRBJ1-1, reads KAGVTQTPRYLIKTRGQQVTLSCSPISGHRSVSWYQQTPGQGLQFLFEYFSETQRNKGNFPGRFSGRQFSNSRSEMNVSTLELGDSALYLCASSLGTAWGPNNAEAFFGQGTRLTVV.

The chain uses TRBV3-1 (or the pseudogene TRBV3-2) and TRBJ1-2; no firm D call. V lost 2 bases and J 2 bases, leaving 21 bases between the germline ends. This CDR3 region has 18 residues. Germline V lookup: CDR1 LGHDT, CDR2 YNNKEL (reference sequence). The chain's CDR3 is CASSQRVDAHRLNYGYTF. For the CDR3, the DNA is TGTGCCAGCAGCCAACGAGTGGATGCCCACCGCCTGAACTATGGCTACACCTTC.

This clone appeared a single time. The chain carries TRBV11-2 and TRBJ2-5; the D is unclear. CDR3 length: 14 residues. V lost 4 bases and J lost 2, with 11 bases in between. Germline CDR1 is SGHAT and CDR2 is FQNNGV. The CDR3 DNA reads TGTGCCAGCAGCTCGGCAGGCAGACAAGAGACCCAGTACTTC. It encodes CASSSAGRQETQYF. Drawing the rest from reference TRBV11-2 and TRBJ2-5, the complete variable domain is EAGVAQSPRYKIIEKRQSVAFWCNPISGHATLYWYQQILGQGPKLLIQFQNNGVVDDSQLPKDRFSAERLKGVDSTLKIQPAKLEDSAVYLCASSSAGRQETQYFGPGTRLLVL.

The J gene is TRBJ2-7, the V gene TRBV5-5; 8 bases match TRBD1. CDR3 size: 15 residues. Germline V gene sequence: CDR1 SGHKS, CDR2 YYEKEE (reference sequence). The V gene end was trimmed by 3 bases and the J gene end by 2 bases; junction bases not matched to a gene: 7. DNA for the CDR3: TGTGCCAGCAGCTCTGGACAGGGCAAAACCTACGAGCAGTACTTC. Amino acids: CASSSGQGKTYEQYF.

The rearrangement links TRBV12-3 or TRBV12-4 to TRBJ2-2; D may be TRBD1 (5 bases). Deletions cut 3 bases from V and 5 bases from J, with 7 bases between. CDR3 length: 13 residues. The CDR3 here is CASSFQGTGELFF. Written as DNA, the CDR3 is TGTGCCAGCAGTTTTCAGGGAACCGGGGAGCTGTTTTTT.

J is TRBJ1-5 and V is TRBV7-8, with no clear D. The CDR3 length is 17 residues. Trimming cost V 1 base and J 0 bases, with 13 bases left between them. CDR1 and CDR2 (germline): SGHVS, FQNEAQ. The CDR3 loop reads CASSLELGGPSNQPQHF. The DNA of the CDR3 is TGTGCCAGCAGCTTAGAACTGGGCGGACCTAGCAATCAGCCCCAGCATTTT.

This clone showed up just once. The chain links TRBV11-3 to TRBJ1-1; D possibly corresponds to TRBD1 (5 bases). This CDR3 is built from 17 residues. Germline CDR1 reads SGHNT; CDR2 reads YENEEA. V shed 5 bases and J shed 3 bases, with 22 bases lying between them. CDR3 DNA: TGTGCCAGCAGCCCCCGGTGGGGGACCCCACGGGACACTGAAGCTTTCTTT. Amino acid sequence: CASSPRWGTPRDTEAFF. Complete variable domain (other parts from reference TRBV11-3 and TRBJ1-1): EAGVVQSPRYKIIEKKQPVAFWCNPISGHNTLYWYLQNLGQGPELLIRYENEEAVDDSQLPKDRFSAERLKGVDSTLKIQPAELGDSAVYLCASSPRWGTPRDTEAFFGQGTRLTVV.

The chain links TRBV18 to TRBJ1-1; tentative D call: TRBD1 (5 bases). V was clipped by 3 bases and J by 3 bases, with 14 bases between them. The CDR3 is 15 residues long. Germline CDR1 reads KGHSH; CDR2 reads LQKENI. The CDR3 protein is CASSPRGGMDTEAFF. The CDR3 DNA reads as TGTGCCAGCTCACCCCGCGGGGGTATGGACACTGAAGCTTTCTTT.

This chain uses TRBV10-3 with TRBJ1-1, with D possibly matching TRBD1 (5 bases). The V end was cut by 5 bases, the J end by 5 bases, with 12 bases between. This CDR3 contains 13 residues. CDR1 and CDR2 (germline): ENHRY, SYGVKD. The CDR3 DNA follows: TGTGCCATCAGTCGTGGGGGGAGGACTGAAGCTTTCTTT. Its protein product is CAISRGGRTEAFF.

The chain combines TRBV30 with TRBJ1-3; no definite D call. Trimming left V 2 bases short and J 2 bases short, with 10 bases between. The CDR3 has 14 amino acids. The germline CDR1 and CDR2 sequences are GTSNPN and SVGIG (reference sequence). The CDR3 bases are TGTGCCTGGAGTTCCACGACCACTGGAAACACCATATATTTT. This sequence encodes CAWSSTTTGNTIYF. The full variable domain, completed using reference TRBV30 and TRBJ1-3, is SQTIHQWPATLVQPVGSPLSLECTVEGTSNPNLYWYRQAAGRGLQLLFYSVGIGQISSEVPQNLSASRPQDRQFILSSKKLLLSDSGFYLCAWSSTTTGNTIYFGEGSWLTVV.

The rearrangement uses TRBV7-8 and TRBJ2-7; 8 bases match TRBD1. The V and J ends lost 2 bases and 7 bases, in that order; junction bases with no gene match: 7. Germline-derived CDR1 and CDR2 are SGHVS and FQNEAQ. There are 14 residues in the CDR3. DNA for the CDR3: TGTGCCAGCAGCTTATTGGACAGGGCGGAAGAGCAGTACTTC. It translates to CASSLLDRAEEQYF.

About this clone: A read error may produce the germline difference seen at one junction end. The CDR3 nucleotides are TGTGCAAGCAGAGCTTCTTTGTTAGTTGGCTACACCTTC. Its protein is CASRASLLVGYTF. The chain carries TRBV12-3 or TRBV12-4 and TRBJ1-2; D uncertain. The CDR3 has 13 amino acids.

This clone was detected only a few times. The chain employs TRBV5-1 and TRBJ2-7, with 8 nucleotides matching TRBD1. Germline loops: CDR1 SGHRS, CDR2 YFSETQ. The CDR3 extends over 17 amino acids. V lost 1 base, J lost 0 bases, and 9 bases stayed unmatched. This chain's CDR3 is CASSLFANRGTSYEQYF. CDR3 sequence (DNA): TGCGCCAGCAGCTTGTTCGCAAACAGGGGGACCTCCTACGAGCAGTACTTC. Together with reference TRBV5-1 and TRBJ2-7, the CDR3 gives the full variable domain: KAGVTQTPRYLIKTRGQQVTLSCSPISGHRSVSWYQQTPGQGLQFLFEYFSETQRNKGNFPGRFSGRQFSNSRSEMNVSTLELGDSALYLCASSLFANRGTSYEQYFGPGTRLTVT.

The chain carries TRBV6-1 and TRBJ2-3; maybe TRBD1 (6 bases). Germline lookup yields CDR1 MNHNS and CDR2 SASEGT. This CDR3 spans 16 amino acids. Trimming took off 0 bases at V and 4 bases at J, with 14 bases between the two ends. CDR3 in DNA: TGTGCCAGCAGTGAAGCGATTCAGGGGCCGTCAGATACGCAGTATTTT. Translated, it gives CASSEAIQGPSDTQYF.

V is TRBV4-1 and J is TRBJ2-1; D remains unclear. CDR1 and CDR2 from the germline V gene are MGHRA and YSYEKL. The CDR3 spans 17 residues. Trimming took off 0 bases at V and 6 bases at J, with 18 bases between the two ends. The CDR3 spells CASSQEVRPVGGNEQFF. DNA of the CDR3: TGCGCCAGCAGCCAAGAGGTCCGGCCCGTTGGCGGCAATGAGCAGTTCTTC.

The rearrangement joins TRBV10-3 to TRBJ2-3, with 13 positions matching TRBD2. The CDR3 sequence is 21 residues long. With 0 bases clipped from V and 1 base from J, the junction kept 13 bases outside the gene matches. Germline V CDR1 and CDR2: ENHRY, SYGVKD. The CDR3 protein is CAISESESTSGGALGTDTQYF. Here the CDR3 DNA reads TGTGCCATCAGTGAGTCCGAATCTACTAGCGGGGGGGCCCTTGGCACAGATACGCAGTATTTT.